The rows below give T cell receptor beta chains drawn from one sample of a study of T cells after posttransplantation cyclophosphamide. The method was immunoSEQ multiplex PCR; TCRdb's version includes in-frame clones alone and lacks a portion of them. The sample carries tens of thousands of clones, 93% recorded once. The sample taken for sequencing was PBMCs. The origin of the receptors is a young woman in good health and a related stem cell transplant donor. CDR3s include the opening cysteine and the closing phenylalanine or tryptophan. A D gene is named only where the DNA matches it firmly.

d_gene	j_gene	v_gene	CDR3aa
-	TRBJ2-7	TRBV28	CASSFLQAYEQYF
TRBD2	TRBJ2-1	TRBV7-9	CASSLRGGASDEQFF
-	TRBJ2-7	TRBV10-3	CAISEQGYEQYF
-	TRBJ2-7	TRBV6-5	CASSPVGDTYEQYF
TRBD2	TRBJ2-3	TRBV18	CASSPLAGEIADTQYF
-	TRBJ2-5	TRBV2	CASSEVPGAPGAQYF
-	TRBJ2-5	TRBV5-5	CASSLVGGPETQYF
TRBD2	TRBJ2-1	TRBV4-1	CASSLAGSSYNEQFF
-	TRBJ2-7	TRBV18	CASSPIRQLYEQYF
-	TRBJ2-2	TRBV5-6	CASTPRGLGELFF
TRBD1	TRBJ2-2	TRBV4-3	CASSPRDRGLFGELFF
TRBD2	TRBJ2-5	TRBV9	CASSLGGTSGVQETQYF
TRBD1	TRBJ2-5	TRBV6-1	CASSERGGTGTGETQYF
-	TRBJ2-3	TRBV7-2	CASRLGGLITDTQYF
-	TRBJ2-1	TRBV6-4	CASKTWVSYNEQFF
-	TRBJ1-1	TRBV7-2	CASSLGQASTEAFF
TRBD1	TRBJ2-7	TRBV5-5	CASSFSYRGGYEQYF
-	TRBJ2-2	TRBV19	CASSPRGPPVTGELFF
TRBD2	TRBJ2-3	TRBV12-5	CASGLLAGGRDTQYF
-	TRBJ2-5	TRBV2	CASARGPETQYF
-	TRBJ1-5	TRBV23-1	CASSQYEARRQPQHF
-	TRBJ1-6	TRBV5-5	CASSPTAGRYNSPLHF
-	TRBJ2-7	TRBV7-2	CASSLARELLTYEQYF
TRBD1	TRBJ2-2	TRBV29-1	CSVRTGTATGELFF
TRBD1	TRBJ2-7	TRBV19	CASSPQGQFYEQYF
-	TRBJ2-5	TRBV18	CASSPSREETQYF
TRBD1	TRBJ1-2	TRBV29-1	CSVEDPRGRTGVGYTF
TRBD1	TRBJ2-7	TRBV6-5	CASRGTGTGYEQYF
TRBD1	TRBJ1-5	TRBV28	CASSTLGTGPQHF
TRBD2	TRBJ2-7	TRBV5-1	CASSLGTSGVYEQYF
-	TRBJ1-5	TRBV7-6	CASSPEGSFSNQPQHF
-	TRBJ1-1	TRBV7-9	CASSSSSGTLRTEAFF
-	TRBJ1-2	TRBV2	CASSEQALYGYTF
TRBD2	TRBJ2-1	TRBV12-5	CASGLVPLAGEQFF
-	TRBJ2-7	TRBV28	CASTLQGNEQYF
TRBD1	TRBJ1-5	TRBV18	CASSPLTGGHQPQHF
-	TRBJ1-2	TRBV6-5	CASSYSEGIYGYTF
-	TRBJ2-5	TRBV28	CASSFPVQETQYF
-	TRBJ2-1	TRBV6-1	CASSGANEQFF
-	TRBJ1-1	TRBV12-5	CASGLVLYGVSSEAFF
TRBD1	TRBJ1-2	TRBV5-1	CASSSDRGTLPLYGYTF
TRBD1	TRBJ2-2	TRBV5-6	CASSRDRGGSGELFF
TRBD2	TRBJ2-5	TRBV9	CASSGAGGGGLETQYF
TRBD2	TRBJ2-5	TRBV5-1	CASSLTPTGLAGDPLGTQYF
-	TRBJ2-3	TRBV11-2	CASSLVGATDTQYF
-	TRBJ1-5	TRBV30	CAWSGGVGQPQHF
-	TRBJ1-1	TRBV30	CAWRDTGTLRGTEAFF
-	TRBJ1-1	TRBV19	CASSSQGRTEAFF
TRBD1	TRBJ1-5	TRBV18	CASSLSGQGNQPQHF
TRBD2	TRBJ2-1	TRBV5-1	CASSALAGGPYNEQFF
TRBD1	TRBJ2-5	TRBV14	CASSPRQGPQETQYF
-	TRBJ1-1	TRBV7-9	CASSLDAFWAEAFF
TRBD2	TRBJ2-3	TRBV4-2	CASSQEADGGTDTQYF
-	TRBJ2-3	TRBV6-5	CASSYGGAITDTQYF
-	TRBJ2-3	TRBV9	CASSVREGHTDTQYF
-	TRBJ2-7	TRBV7-9	CASSSTGYEQYF
-	TRBJ1-2	TRBV28	CASSAPSGTYGYTF
-	TRBJ2-2	TRBV5-1	CASSLAGPPRTGELFF
-	TRBJ2-7	TRBV19	CASSLGTPYEQYF
TRBD1	TRBJ1-1	TRBV11-2	CASSPGTGLNTEAFF